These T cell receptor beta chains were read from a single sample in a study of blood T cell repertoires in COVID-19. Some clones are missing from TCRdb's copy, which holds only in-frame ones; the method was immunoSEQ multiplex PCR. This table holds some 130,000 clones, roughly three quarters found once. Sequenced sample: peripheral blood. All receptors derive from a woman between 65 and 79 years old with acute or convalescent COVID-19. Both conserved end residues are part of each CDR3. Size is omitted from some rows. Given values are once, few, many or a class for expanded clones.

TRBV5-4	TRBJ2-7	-	CASSPASGSYEQYF
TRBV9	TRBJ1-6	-	CASSTQGAPLHF
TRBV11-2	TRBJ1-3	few	CASSPTAGAIYF
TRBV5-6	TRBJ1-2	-	CASSLQTGIYGYTF
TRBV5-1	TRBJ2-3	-	CASSRGTLNTDTQYF
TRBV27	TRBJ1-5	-	CASSPLNNQPQHF
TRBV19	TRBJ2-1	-	CASSTYSGGSSYNEQFF
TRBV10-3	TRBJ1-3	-	CAISERDSISGNTIYF
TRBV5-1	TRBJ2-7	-	CASSLGLAGRPSSSEQYF
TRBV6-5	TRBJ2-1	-	CASSPTSGSHNEQFF
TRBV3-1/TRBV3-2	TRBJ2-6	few	CASSPQGAGGANVLTF
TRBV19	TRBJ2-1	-	CASSIYNNEQFF
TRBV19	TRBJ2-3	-	CASSAGFDTQYF
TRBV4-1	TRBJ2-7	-	CASSQVGLAGGEQYF
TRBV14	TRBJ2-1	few	CASSQASSYNEQFF
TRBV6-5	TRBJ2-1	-	CASSSKSGGAVNEQFF
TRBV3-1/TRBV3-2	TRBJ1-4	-	CASYRMGEKLFF
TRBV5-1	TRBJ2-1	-	CASSFGLYNEQFF
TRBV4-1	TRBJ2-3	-	CASLDRNKDTQYF
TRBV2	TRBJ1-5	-	CASTQLGNQPQHF
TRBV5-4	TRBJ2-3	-	CASSLSGAARDTQYF
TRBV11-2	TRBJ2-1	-	CASSLGGDTSLGYNEQFF
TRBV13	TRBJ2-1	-	CASSLGNRARQFF
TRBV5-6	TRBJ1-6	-	CASSLEGSNSPLHF
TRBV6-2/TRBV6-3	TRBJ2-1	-	CASSPRGAEQFF
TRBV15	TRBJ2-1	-	CATSRSPGPRGPYNEQFF
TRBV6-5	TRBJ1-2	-	CASSYSSGDGYTF